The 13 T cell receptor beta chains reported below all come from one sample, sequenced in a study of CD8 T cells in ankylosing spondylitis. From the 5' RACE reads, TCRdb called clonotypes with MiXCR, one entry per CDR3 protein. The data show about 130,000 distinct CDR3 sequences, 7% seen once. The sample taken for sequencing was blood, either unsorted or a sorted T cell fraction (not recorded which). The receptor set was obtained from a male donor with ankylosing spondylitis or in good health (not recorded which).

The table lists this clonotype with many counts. The CDR3 loop reads CSARDRPDEQYF. DNA for the CDR3: TGCAGCGCCCGGGACAGGCCTGACGAGCAGTACTTC. This chain joins TRBV29-1 and TRBJ2-7, with TRBD1 identical over 8 bases. The trim removed 7 bases at V and 5 bases at J, leaving 7 bases unmatched. Germline V gene sequence: CDR1 SQVTM, CDR2 ANQGSEA. The CDR3 consists of 12 residues.

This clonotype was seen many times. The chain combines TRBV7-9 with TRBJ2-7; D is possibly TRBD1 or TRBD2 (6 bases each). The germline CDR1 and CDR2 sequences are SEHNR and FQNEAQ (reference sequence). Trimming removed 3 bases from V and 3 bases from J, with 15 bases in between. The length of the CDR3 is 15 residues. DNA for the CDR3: TGTGCCAGCAGCTTCGAGGAGGGGGGAATCTACGAGCAGTACTTC. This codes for CASSFEEGGIYEQYF. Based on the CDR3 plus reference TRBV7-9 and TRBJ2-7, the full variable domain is DTGVSQNPRHKITKRGQNVTFRCDPISEHNRLYWYRQTLGQGPEFLTYFQNEAQLEKSRLLSDRFSAERPKGSFSTLEIQRTEQGDSAMYLCASSFEEGGIYEQYFGPGTRLTVT.

The CDR3 nucleotides are TGTGCCAGCAGTGAACCGGAACAGGGTCCTTACAATGAGCAGTTCTTC. Encoded protein: CASSEPEQGPYNEQFF. The chain uses TRBV25-1 and TRBJ2-1; weak D call: TRBD1 (6 bases). V gave up 2 bases and J gave up 4 bases, with 15 bases separating them. The CDR3 is 16 residues long. CDR1 MGHDK and CDR2 SYGVNS come from the germline V gene.

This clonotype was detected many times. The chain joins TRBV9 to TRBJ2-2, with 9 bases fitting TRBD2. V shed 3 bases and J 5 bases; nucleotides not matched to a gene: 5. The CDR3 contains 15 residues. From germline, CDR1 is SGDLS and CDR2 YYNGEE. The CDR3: CASSGTAGGTGELFF. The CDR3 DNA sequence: TGTGCCAGCAGCGGGACAGCGGGAGGAACCGGGGAGCTGTTTTTT.

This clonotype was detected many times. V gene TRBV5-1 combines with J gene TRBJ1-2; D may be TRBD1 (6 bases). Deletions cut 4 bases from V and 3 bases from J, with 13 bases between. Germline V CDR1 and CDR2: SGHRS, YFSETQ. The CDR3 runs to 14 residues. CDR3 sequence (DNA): TGCGCCAGCAGCACAACAGGGTTGGACTATGGCTACACCTTC. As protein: CASSTTGLDYGYTF. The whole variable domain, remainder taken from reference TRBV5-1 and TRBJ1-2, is KAGVTQTPRYLIKTRGQQVTLSCSPISGHRSVSWYQQTPGQGLQFLFEYFSETQRNKGNFPGRFSGRQFSNSRSEMNVSTLELGDSALYLCASSTTGLDYGYTFGSGTRLTVV.

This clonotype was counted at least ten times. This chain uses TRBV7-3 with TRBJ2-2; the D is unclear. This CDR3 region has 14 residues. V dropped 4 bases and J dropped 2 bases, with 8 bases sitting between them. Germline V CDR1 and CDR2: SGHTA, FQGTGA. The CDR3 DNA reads TGTGCCAGCAGCTCCGTTGCTAACACCGGGGAGCTGTTTTTT. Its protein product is CASSSVANTGELFF.

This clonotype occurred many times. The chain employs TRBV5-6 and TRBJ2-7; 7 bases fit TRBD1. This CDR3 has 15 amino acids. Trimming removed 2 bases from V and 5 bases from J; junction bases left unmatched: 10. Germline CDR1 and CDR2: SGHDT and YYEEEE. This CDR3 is CASSFFRDRSHEQYF. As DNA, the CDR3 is TGTGCCAGCAGCTTCTTCCGGGACAGATCCCACGAGCAGTACTTC. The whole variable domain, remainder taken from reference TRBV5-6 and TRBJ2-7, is DAGVTQSPTHLIKTRGQQVTLRCSPKSGHDTVSWYQQALGQGPQFIFQYYEEEERQRGNFPDRFSGHQFPNYSSELNVNALLLGDSALYLCASSFFRDRSHEQYFGPGTRLTVT.

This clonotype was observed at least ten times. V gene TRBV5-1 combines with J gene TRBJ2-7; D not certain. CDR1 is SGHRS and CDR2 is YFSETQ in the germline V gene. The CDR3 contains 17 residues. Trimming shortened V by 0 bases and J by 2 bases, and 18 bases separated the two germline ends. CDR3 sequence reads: CASSLGGSKSHTYEQYF. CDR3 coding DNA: TGCGCCAGCAGCTTGGGAGGCAGTAAGAGCCACACCTACGAGCAGTACTTC.

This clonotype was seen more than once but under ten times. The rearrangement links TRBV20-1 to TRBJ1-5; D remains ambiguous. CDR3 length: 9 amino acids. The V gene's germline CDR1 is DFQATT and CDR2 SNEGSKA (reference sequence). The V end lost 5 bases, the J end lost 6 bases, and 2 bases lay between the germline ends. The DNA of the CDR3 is TGCAGTGCTGGTCAGCCCCAGCATTTT. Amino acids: CSAGQPQHF.

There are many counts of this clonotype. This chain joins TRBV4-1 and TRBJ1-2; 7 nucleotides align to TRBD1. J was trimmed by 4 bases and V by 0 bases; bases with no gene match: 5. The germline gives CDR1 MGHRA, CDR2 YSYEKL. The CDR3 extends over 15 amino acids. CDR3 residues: CASSQDPRDSYGYTF. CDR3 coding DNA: TGCGCCAGCAGCCAAGATCCCCGGGACAGCTATGGCTACACCTTC.

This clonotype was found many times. The CDR3 nucleotides read TGTGCCAGCAGCCAAGTGCTAGTCACAGATACGCAGTATTTT. Its translation is CASSQVLVTDTQYF. The chain recombines TRBV3-1 with TRBJ2-3; D remains unclear. Germline-derived CDR1 and CDR2 are LGHDT and YNNKEL (reference sequence). V lost 1 base to trimming and J lost 2 bases, with 7 bases between them. This CDR3 contains 14 residues.

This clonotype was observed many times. As DNA, the CDR3 is TGCGCCAGCAAAGCTAGCGGGGGCTCAGGCACAGATACGCAGTATTTT. Translated, it gives CASKASGGSGTDTQYF. The rearrangement links TRBV5-1 to TRBJ2-3, with TRBD2 identical over 10 bases. V trimming: 6 bases; J trimming: 1 base; junction bases outside the gene matches: 8. This CDR3 comprises 16 residues. From germline, CDR1 is SGHRS and CDR2 YFSETQ.

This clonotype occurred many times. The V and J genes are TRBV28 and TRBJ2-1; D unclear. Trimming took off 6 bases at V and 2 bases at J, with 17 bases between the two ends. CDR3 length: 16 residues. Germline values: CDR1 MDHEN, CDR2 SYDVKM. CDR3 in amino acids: CASSRHGAPTYNEQFF. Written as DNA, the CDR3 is TGTGCCAGCAGCCGTCACGGCGCCCCTACCTACAATGAGCAGTTCTTC.